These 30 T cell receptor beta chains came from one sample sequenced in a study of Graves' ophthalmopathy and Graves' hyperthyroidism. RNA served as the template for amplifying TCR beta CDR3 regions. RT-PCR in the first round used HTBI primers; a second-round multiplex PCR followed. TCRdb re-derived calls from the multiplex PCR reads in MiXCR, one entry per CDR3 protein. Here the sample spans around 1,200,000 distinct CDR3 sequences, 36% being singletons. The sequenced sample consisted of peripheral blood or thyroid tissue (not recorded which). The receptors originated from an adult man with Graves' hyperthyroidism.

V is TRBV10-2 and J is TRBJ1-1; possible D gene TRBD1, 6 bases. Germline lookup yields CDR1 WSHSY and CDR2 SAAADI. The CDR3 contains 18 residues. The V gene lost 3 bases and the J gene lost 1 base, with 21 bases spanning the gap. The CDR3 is CASSDPDRPPGWNTEAFF. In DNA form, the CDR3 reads TGCGCCAGCAGTGATCCTGACAGGCCGCCTGGCTGGAACACTGAAGCTTTCTTT.

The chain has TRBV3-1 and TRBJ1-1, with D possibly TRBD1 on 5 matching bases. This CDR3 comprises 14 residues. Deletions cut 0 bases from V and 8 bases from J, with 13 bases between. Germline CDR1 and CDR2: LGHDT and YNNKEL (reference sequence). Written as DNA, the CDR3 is TGTGCCAGCAGCCAAGATCTGAAGGGGCGGGAAGCTTTCTTT. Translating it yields CASSQDLKGREAFF.

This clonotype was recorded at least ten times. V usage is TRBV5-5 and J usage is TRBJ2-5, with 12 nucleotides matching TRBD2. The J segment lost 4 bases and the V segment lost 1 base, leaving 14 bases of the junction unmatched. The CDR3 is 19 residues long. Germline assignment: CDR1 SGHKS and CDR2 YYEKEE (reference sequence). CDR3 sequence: CASSLIGAASGRVRETQYF. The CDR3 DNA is TGTGCCAGCAGCTTGATTGGCGCGGCTAGCGGGAGGGTAAGAGAGACCCAGTACTTC.

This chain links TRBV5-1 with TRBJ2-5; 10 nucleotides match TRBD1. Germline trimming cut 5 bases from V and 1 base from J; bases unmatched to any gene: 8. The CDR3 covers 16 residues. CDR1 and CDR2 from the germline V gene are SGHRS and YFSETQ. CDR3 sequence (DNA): TGCGCCAGCAGACAGACCGGGACAGGGGTCCAAGAGACCCAGTACTTC. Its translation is CASRQTGTGVQETQYF. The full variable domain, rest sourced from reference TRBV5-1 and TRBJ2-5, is KAGVTQTPRYLIKTRGQQVTLSCSPISGHRSVSWYQQTPGQGLQFLFEYFSETQRNKGNFPGRFSGRQFSNSRSEMNVSTLELGDSALYLCASRQTGTGVQETQYFGPGTRLLVL.

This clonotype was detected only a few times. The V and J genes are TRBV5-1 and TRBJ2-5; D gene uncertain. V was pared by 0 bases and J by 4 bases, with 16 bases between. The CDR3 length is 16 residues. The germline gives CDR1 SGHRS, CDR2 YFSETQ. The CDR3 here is CASSLAESLLGETQYF. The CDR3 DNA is TGCGCCAGCAGCTTGGCAGAATCCCTTTTGGGAGAGACCCAGTACTTC.

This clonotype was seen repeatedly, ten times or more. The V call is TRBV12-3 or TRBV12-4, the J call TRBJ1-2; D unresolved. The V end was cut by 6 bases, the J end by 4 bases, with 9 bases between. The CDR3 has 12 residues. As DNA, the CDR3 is TGTGCCAGCAGACTTCAATTCTATGGCTACACCTTC. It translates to CASRLQFYGYTF.

CDR3 region: CASSFNTGASPNNSPLHF. The DNA of the CDR3 is TGTGCCAGCAGCTTCAACACAGGGGCCAGCCCCAATAATTCACCCCTCCACTTT. The rearrangement uses TRBV2 and TRBJ1-6; TRBD1 aligns across 7 bases. Germline lookup yields CDR1 SNHLY and CDR2 FYNNEI. Losses at the gene ends were 6 bases for V and 5 bases for J; bases not matched to a gene: 16. The CDR3 contains 18 residues. The variable domain in full, completed from reference TRBV2 and TRBJ1-6, reads EPEVTQTPSHQVTQMGQEVILRCVPISNHLYFYWYRQILGQKVEFLVSFYNNEISEKSEIFDDQFSVERPDGSNFTLKIRSTKLEDSAMYFCASSFNTGASPNNSPLHFGNGTRLTVT.

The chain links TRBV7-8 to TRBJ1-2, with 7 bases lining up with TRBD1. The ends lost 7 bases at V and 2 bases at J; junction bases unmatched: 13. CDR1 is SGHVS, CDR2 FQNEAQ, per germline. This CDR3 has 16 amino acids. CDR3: CASNLGARQGNYGYTF. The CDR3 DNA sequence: TGTGCCAGCAACCTAGGTGCGAGACAGGGCAACTATGGCTACACCTTC.

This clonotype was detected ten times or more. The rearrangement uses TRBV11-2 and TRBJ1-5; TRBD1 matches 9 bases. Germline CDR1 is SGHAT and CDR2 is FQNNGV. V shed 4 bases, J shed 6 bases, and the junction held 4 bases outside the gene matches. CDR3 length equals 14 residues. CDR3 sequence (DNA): TGTGCCAGCAGCTCCGACAGGGGGGGTCAGCCCCAGCATTTT. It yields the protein CASSSDRGGQPQHF.

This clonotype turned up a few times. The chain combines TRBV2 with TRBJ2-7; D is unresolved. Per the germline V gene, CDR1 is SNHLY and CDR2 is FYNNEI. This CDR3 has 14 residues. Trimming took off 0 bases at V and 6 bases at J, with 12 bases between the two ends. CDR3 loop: CASSEALRVSEQYF. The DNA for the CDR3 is TGTGCCAGCAGTGAAGCGCTTCGCGTCTCCGAGCAGTACTTC.

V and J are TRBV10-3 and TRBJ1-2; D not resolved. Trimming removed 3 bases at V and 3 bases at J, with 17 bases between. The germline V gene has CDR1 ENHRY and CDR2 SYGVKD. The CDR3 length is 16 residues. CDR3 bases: TGTGCCATCAGTGACCCACAATCGGACGGAGACTATGGCTACACCTTC. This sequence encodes CAISDPQSDGDYGYTF.

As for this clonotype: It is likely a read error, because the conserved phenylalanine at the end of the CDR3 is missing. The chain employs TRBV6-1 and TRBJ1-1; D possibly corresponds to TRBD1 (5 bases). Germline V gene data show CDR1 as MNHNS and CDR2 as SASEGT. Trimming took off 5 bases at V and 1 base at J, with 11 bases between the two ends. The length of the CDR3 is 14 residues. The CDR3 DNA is TGTGCCAGCAGTTACTCTGGGGGGAACACTGAAGCTTTCCTT. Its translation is CASSYSGGNTEAFL.

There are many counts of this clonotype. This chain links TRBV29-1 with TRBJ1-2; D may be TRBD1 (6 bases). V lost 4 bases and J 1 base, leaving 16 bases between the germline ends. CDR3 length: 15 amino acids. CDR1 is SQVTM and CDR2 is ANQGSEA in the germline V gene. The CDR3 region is CSVAHRDTINYGYTF. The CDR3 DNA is TGCAGCGTTGCCCACCGGGACACTATTAACTATGGCTACACCTTC.

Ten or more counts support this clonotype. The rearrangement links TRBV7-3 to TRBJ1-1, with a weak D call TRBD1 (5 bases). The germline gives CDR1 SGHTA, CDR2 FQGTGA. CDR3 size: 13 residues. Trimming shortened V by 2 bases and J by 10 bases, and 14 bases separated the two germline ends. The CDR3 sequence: CASSLGTLGSAFF. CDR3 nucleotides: TGTGCCAGCAGCTTAGGGACTCTCGGCTCAGCTTTCTTT.

CDR3 sequence: CASSPVRDRVGYGYTF. In nucleotides, the CDR3 is TGTGCCAGCAGCCCAGTCAGGGACAGGGTGGGGTATGGCTACACCTTC. V usage is TRBV11-2 and J usage is TRBJ1-2, with 9 positions matching TRBD1. The CDR3 is 16 amino acids. The germline V gene encodes CDR1 SGHAT and CDR2 FQNNGV. V trimming: 5 bases; J trimming: 5 bases; junction bases outside the gene matches: 12.

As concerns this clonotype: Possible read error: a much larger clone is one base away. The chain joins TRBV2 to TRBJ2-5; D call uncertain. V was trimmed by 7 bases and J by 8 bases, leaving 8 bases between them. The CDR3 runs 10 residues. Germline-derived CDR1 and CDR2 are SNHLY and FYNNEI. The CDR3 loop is CASNRATQYF. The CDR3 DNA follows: TGTGCCAGCAATCGAGCAACCCAGTACTTC.

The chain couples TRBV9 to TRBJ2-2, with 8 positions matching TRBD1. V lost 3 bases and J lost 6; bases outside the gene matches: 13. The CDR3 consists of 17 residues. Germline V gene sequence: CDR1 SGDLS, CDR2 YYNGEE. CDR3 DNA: TGTGCCAGCAGCGCGGGTTCAGGGGGCGCGGGTCCCGGGGAGCTGTTTTTT. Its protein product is CASSAGSGGAGPGELFF.

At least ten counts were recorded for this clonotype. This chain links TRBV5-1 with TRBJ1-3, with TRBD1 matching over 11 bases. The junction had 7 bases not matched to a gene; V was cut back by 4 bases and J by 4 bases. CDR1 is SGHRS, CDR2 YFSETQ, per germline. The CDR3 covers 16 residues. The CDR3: CASSPGQGAYGNTIYF. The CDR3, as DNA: TGCGCCAGCAGCCCAGGACAGGGGGCGTACGGAAACACCATATATTTT. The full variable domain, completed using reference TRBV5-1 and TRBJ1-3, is KAGVTQTPRYLIKTRGQQVTLSCSPISGHRSVSWYQQTPGQGLQFLFEYFSETQRNKGNFPGRFSGRQFSNSRSEMNVSTLELGDSALYLCASSPGQGAYGNTIYFGEGSWLTVV.

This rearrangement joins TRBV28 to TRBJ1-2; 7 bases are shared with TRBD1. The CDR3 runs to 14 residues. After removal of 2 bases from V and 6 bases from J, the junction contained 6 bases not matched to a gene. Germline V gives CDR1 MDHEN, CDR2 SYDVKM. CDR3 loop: CASSLGGGAHGYTF. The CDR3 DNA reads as TGTGCCAGCAGTTTAGGAGGGGGCGCCCATGGCTACACCTTC.

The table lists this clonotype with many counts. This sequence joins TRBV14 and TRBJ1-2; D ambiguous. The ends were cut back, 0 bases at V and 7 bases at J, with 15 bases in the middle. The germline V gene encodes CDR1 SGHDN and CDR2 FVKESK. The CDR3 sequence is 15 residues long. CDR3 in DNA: TGTGCCAGCAGCCAAGATGGGTGGGGTCTTGGTGGCTACACCTTC. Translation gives CASSQDGWGLGGYTF.

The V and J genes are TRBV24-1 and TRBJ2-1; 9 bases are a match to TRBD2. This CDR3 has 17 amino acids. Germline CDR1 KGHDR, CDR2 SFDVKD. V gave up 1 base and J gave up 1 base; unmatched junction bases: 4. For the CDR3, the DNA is TGTGCCACCAGTGATTTCGATAGCGGGAGATCCTACAATGAGCAGTTCTTC. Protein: CATSDFDSGRSYNEQFF.

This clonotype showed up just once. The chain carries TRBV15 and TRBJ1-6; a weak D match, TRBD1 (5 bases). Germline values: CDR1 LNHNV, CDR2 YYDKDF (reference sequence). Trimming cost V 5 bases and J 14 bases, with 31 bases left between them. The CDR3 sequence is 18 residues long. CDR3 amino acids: CATSPRAPSQSHFSTLHF. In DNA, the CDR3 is TGTGCCACCAGCCCCAGGGCCCCTTCTCAATCACATTTTTCCACCCTCCACTTT. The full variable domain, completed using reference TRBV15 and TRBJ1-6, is DAMVIQNPRYQVTQFGKPVTLSCSQTLNHNVMYWYQQKSSQAPKLLFHYYDKDFNNEADTPDNFQSRRPNTSFCFLDIRSPGLGDTAMYLCATSPRAPSQSHFSTLHFGNGTRLTVT.

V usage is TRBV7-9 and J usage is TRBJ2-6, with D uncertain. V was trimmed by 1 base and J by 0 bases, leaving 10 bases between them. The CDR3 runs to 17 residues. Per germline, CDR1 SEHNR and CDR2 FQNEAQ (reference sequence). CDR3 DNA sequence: TGTGCCAGCAGCTTAGGGACGTCGAGCTCTGGGGCCAACGTCCTGACTTTC. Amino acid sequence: CASSLGTSSSGANVLTF.

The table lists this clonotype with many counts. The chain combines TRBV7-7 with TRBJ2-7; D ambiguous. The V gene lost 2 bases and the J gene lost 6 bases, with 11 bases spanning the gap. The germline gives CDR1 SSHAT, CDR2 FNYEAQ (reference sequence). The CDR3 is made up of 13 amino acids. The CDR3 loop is CASSLLIGPEQYF. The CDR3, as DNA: TGTGCCAGCAGCTTATTGATAGGACCCGAGCAGTACTTC.

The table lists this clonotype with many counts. In DNA form, the CDR3 reads TGCAGCGTTGAAGGGCGGGGGGGCGTGTTTCGGGAGACCCAGTACTTC. Its translation: CSVEGRGGVFRETQYF. This chain links TRBV29-1 with TRBJ2-5, with 9 bases matching TRBD2. Germline V gives CDR1 SQVTM, CDR2 ANQGSEA. V shed 1 base, J shed 5 bases, and the junction held 11 bases outside the gene matches. The CDR3 runs 16 residues.

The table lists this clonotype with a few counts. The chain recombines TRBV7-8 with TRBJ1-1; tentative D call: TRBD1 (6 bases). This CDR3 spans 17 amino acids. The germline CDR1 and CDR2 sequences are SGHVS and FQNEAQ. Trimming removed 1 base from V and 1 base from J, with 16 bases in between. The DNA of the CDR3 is TGTGCCAGCAGCTTAGGCCTAACCCCGGGACAGAACACTGAAGCTTTCTTT. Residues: CASSLGLTPGQNTEAFF.

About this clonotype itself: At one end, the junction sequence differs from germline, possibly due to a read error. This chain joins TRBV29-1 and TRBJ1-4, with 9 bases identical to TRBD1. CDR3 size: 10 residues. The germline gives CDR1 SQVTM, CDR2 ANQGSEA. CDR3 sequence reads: CSVDAPGQGF. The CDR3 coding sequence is TGCAGCGTTGACGCCCCGGGACAGGGTTTT.

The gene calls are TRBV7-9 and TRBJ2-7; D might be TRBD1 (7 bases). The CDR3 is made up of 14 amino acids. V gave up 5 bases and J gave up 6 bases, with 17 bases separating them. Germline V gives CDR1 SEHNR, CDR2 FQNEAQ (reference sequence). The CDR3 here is CASSAGQGGGEQYF. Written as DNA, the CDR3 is TGTGCCAGCAGCGCGGGGCAAGGGGGCGGCGAGCAGTACTTC.

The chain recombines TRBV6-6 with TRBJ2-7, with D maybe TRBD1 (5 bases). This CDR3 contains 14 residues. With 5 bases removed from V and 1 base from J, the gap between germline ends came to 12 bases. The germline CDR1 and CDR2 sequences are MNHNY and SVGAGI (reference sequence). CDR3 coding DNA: TGTGCCAGCAGTGCGTTCAGGGAATCCTACGAGCAGTACTTC. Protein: CASSAFRESYEQYF.

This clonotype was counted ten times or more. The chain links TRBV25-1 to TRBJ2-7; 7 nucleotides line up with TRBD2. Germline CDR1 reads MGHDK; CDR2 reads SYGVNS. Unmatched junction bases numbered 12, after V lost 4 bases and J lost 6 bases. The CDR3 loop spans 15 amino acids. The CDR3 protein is CASSANVRERSEQYF. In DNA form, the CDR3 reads TGTGCCAGCAGTGCCAATGTGCGGGAGAGATCCGAGCAGTACTTC.